The 27 T cell receptor beta chains listed next were all sequenced from one sample in a study of blood T cell repertoires in COVID-19. Sequenced by immunoSEQ multiplex PCR; TCRdb stores in-frame clones only, minus some. The sample has 400,000 or so clones, approximately 86% seen once. Sequenced: PBMCs or T cells enriched from blood (not recorded which). The receptor set was obtained from a woman in her thirties or forties with acute COVID-19.

The genes are TRBV5-1 and TRBJ2-5; D is ambiguous. V lost 0 bases, J lost 2 bases, and 8 bases lay in between. Germline V gives CDR1 SGHRS, CDR2 YFSETQ. The CDR3 is 14 amino acids. CDR3 protein: CASSLVWLQETQYF. DNA of the CDR3: TGCGCCAGCAGCTTGGTCTGGCTGCAAGAGACCCAGTACTTC.

This rearrangement joins TRBV11-2 to TRBJ2-3; perhaps TRBD2 as D (5 bases). The CDR3 loop spans 14 amino acids. Trimming removed 1 base from V and 4 bases from J, with 9 bases in between. The V gene's germline CDR1 is SGHAT and CDR2 FQNNGV. The DNA of the CDR3 is TGTGCCAGCAGCTTAGTTAGGAGGCCAGATACGCAGTATTTT. It codes for CASSLVRRPDTQYF.

CDR3 in amino acids: CASSRGPSYEQYF. CDR3 coding DNA: TGTGCCAGCAGCAGGGGGCCCTCCTACGAGCAGTACTTC. The chain combines TRBV12-3 or TRBV12-4 with TRBJ2-7, with 8 positions matching TRBD1. After removal of 6 bases from V and 0 bases from J, the junction contained 1 base not matched to a gene. The CDR3 has 13 residues.

The gene calls are TRBV7-2 and TRBJ1-5; no definite D call. The CDR3 has 13 amino acids. V lost 1 base to trimming and J lost 9 bases, with 10 bases between them. In germline, CDR1 is SGHTA, CDR2 FQGNSA. In DNA, the CDR3 is TGTGCCAGCAGCTTAGTGGGCGAGCCGCCCCAGCATTTT. It translates to CASSLVGEPPQHF.

This clone was counted once. The chain combines TRBV7-6 with TRBJ2-1, with D possibly being TRBD1 (6 bases). Trimming pared 4 bases from V and 4 bases from J, leaving 11 bases between. Germline loops: CDR1 SGHVS, CDR2 FNYEAQ. The CDR3 covers 14 residues. CDR3 bases: TGTGCCAGCAGCTCCCCGAGGGGGTACAATGAGCAGTTCTTC. It specifies CASSSPRGYNEQFF.

This rearrangement joins TRBV11-3 to TRBJ2-3; 7 nucleotides align to TRBD2. V shed 5 bases, J shed 1 base, and the junction held 3 bases outside the gene matches. CDR3 size: 14 residues. Germline lookup yields CDR1 SGHNT and CDR2 YENEEA. The CDR3 DNA reads as TGTGCCAGCAGCAGCCTAGCGGGCACAGATACGCAGTATTTT. Its translation: CASSSLAGTDTQYF. Based on the CDR3 plus reference TRBV11-3 and TRBJ2-3, the full variable domain is EAGVVQSPRYKIIEKKQPVAFWCNPISGHNTLYWYLQNLGQGPELLIRYENEEAVDDSQLPKDRFSAERLKGVDSTLKIQPAELGDSAVYLCASSSLAGTDTQYFGPGTRLTVL.

The chain couples TRBV5-1 to TRBJ1-2; D gene unclear. Trimming took 2 bases from V and 3 from J, leaving 8 bases between them. CDR3 length: 13 residues. The germline V gene has CDR1 SGHRS and CDR2 YFSETQ. CDR3 residues: CASSFADHYGYTF. In nucleotides, the CDR3 is TGCGCCAGCAGCTTCGCAGATCACTATGGCTACACCTTC.

The chain recombines TRBV6-1 with TRBJ1-2; tentative D call: TRBD1 (6 bases). This CDR3 contains 17 residues. V lost 2 bases, J lost 4 bases, and 20 bases lay in between. Germline V gives CDR1 MNHNS, CDR2 SASEGT. The CDR3: CASSELLAGAYLYGYTF. CDR3 bases: TGTGCCAGCAGTGAACTTCTGGCAGGGGCTTACCTCTATGGCTACACCTTC.

The chain couples TRBV5-6 to TRBJ1-3; 8 bases agree with TRBD1. V was pared by 4 bases and J by 9 bases, with 9 bases of the junction left unmatched. CDR3 size: 14 residues. CDR1 and CDR2 from the germline V gene are SGHDT and YYEEEE. The CDR3 DNA is TGTGCCAGCAGCCCGGACAGGGAAGTTGGCACCATATATTTT. This gives the protein CASSPDREVGTIYF.

The rearrangement links TRBV27 to TRBJ2-7, with a tentative D call TRBD2 (5 bases). Trimming left V 5 bases short and J 3 bases short, with 17 bases between. The CDR3 is 15 residues long. Looked up from germline, CDR1 is MNHEY and CDR2 is SMNVEV (reference sequence). The DNA of the CDR3 is TGTGCCAGCAGTGCTAATCTTGGGGAGTTCTACGAGCAGTACTTC. This translates into CASSANLGEFYEQYF.

This clone was detected a few times. The chain recombines TRBV19 with TRBJ2-7; 10 bases agree with TRBD1. V trimming: 7 bases; J trimming: 5 bases; junction bases outside the gene matches: 5. Germline V gene data show CDR1 as LNHDA and CDR2 as SQIVND (reference sequence). There are 13 residues in the CDR3. The CDR3 reads CASKLTGGDEQYF. The CDR3, as DNA: TGTGCCAGTAAATTGACAGGGGGCGACGAGCAGTACTTC.

This clone was counted once. V usage is TRBV5-1 and J usage is TRBJ2-2; 11 bases line up with TRBD1. The CDR3 covers 15 residues. The V and J ends lost 3 bases and 8 bases, in that order; junction bases with no gene match: 6. Germline V CDR1 and CDR2: SGHRS, YFSETQ. The CDR3 here is CASSSGQGASGELFF. The CDR3 coding sequence is TGCGCCAGCAGCTCCGGACAGGGGGCGTCGGGGGAGCTGTTTTTT.

The chain joins TRBV10-1 to TRBJ2-1, with TRBD2 identical over 8 bases. J gave up 7 bases and V 5 bases, and 10 bases lay outside the gene matches. This CDR3 region has 15 residues. The germline CDR1 and CDR2 sequences are WNHNN and SYGVQD (reference sequence). CDR3 in DNA: TGCGCCAGCAGTATGACCGGCGGGGGGTCTAATGAGCAGTTCTTC. Translation: CASSMTGGGSNEQFF.

The chain links TRBV15 to TRBJ2-2, with 7 bases aligning to TRBD2. Per the germline V gene, CDR1 is LNHNV and CDR2 is YYDKDF (reference sequence). CDR3 length: 18 residues. The J segment lost 5 bases and the V segment lost 5 bases, leaving 17 bases of the junction unmatched. CDR3 residues: CATSGLTGLLGGTGELFF. CDR3 coding DNA: TGTGCCACCAGCGGTCTTACGGGACTCCTCGGGGGGACCGGGGAGCTGTTTTTT.

The chain uses TRBV15 and TRBJ1-2, with a weak D call TRBD1 (5 bases). Trimming left V 3 bases short and J 3 bases short, with 20 bases between. The germline CDR1 and CDR2 sequences are LNHNV and YYDKDF (reference sequence). The CDR3 totals 17 residues. The CDR3 is CATSSLDRSNSHYGYTF. CDR3 in DNA: TGTGCCACCAGCAGTCTCGACAGATCCAACTCTCACTATGGCTACACCTTC.

The chain is built from TRBV6-5 and TRBJ2-7; D uncertain. CDR1 is MNHEY and CDR2 is SVGAGI in the germline V gene. Trimming took off 6 bases at V and 3 bases at J, with 15 bases between the two ends. This CDR3 comprises 14 residues. The CDR3 here is CASRPFLTNYEQYF. In DNA, the CDR3 is TGTGCCAGCAGACCATTCCTCACAAACTACGAGCAGTACTTC.

This clone appeared a single time. The chain links TRBV5-1 to TRBJ1-2; a weak D match, TRBD1 (5 bases). Germline V gives CDR1 SGHRS, CDR2 YFSETQ. This CDR3 has 15 residues. Between the trimmed V and J ends, which lost 4 bases and 3 bases, there was a span of 16 bases. The CDR3 is CASSPLRVGDYGYTF. For the CDR3, the DNA is TGCGCCAGCAGCCCACTCAGGGTAGGAGACTATGGCTACACCTTC.

The chain has TRBV7-2 and TRBJ2-1, with 10 nucleotides matching TRBD2. V was pared by 5 bases and J by 9 bases, with 10 bases of the junction left unmatched. Germline V gives CDR1 SGHTA, CDR2 FQGNSA. The length of the CDR3 is 15 residues. This CDR3 reads CASSLSGGANGEQFF. The CDR3 nucleotides are TGTGCCAGCAGCCTGAGCGGGGGGGCTAACGGTGAGCAGTTCTTC.

This clone was counted once. V and J are TRBV9 and TRBJ2-3; TRBD2 matches 7 bases. Germline V lookup: CDR1 SGDLS, CDR2 YYNGEE. The V segment lost 0 bases and the J segment 4 bases; nucleotides outside the gene matches: 5. This CDR3 comprises 15 residues. The CDR3 spells CASSVGSGRADTQYF. Written as DNA, the CDR3 is TGTGCCAGCAGCGTAGGGTCAGGGAGGGCAGATACGCAGTATTTT. The whole variable domain, filled in from reference TRBV9 and TRBJ2-3, reads DSGVTQTPKHLITATGQRVTLRCSPRSGDLSVYWYQQSLDQGLQFLIQYYNGEERAKGNILERFSAQQFPDLHSELNLSSLELGDSALYFCASSVGSGRADTQYFGPGTRLTVL.

The chain employs TRBV27 and TRBJ2-1; the match to TRBD1 covers 7 bases. V lost 6 bases and J lost 6; bases outside the gene matches: 5. This CDR3 has 13 amino acids. Germline CDR1 is MNHEY and CDR2 is SMNVEV (reference sequence). The CDR3 is CASSYNRGNEQFF. The CDR3, as DNA: TGTGCCAGCAGCTATAACAGGGGCAATGAGCAGTTCTTC.

Notes on this clone: In the same sample, other DNA sequences code for this CDR3. The V and J genes are TRBV18 and TRBJ1-1; a weak D match, TRBD1 (5 bases). The germline gives CDR1 KGHSH, CDR2 LQKENI. Trimming left V 1 base short and J 2 bases short, with 8 bases between. The CDR3 is 14 amino acids. The CDR3 reads CASSPLQGNTEAFF. In DNA, the CDR3 is TGTGCCAGCTCACCACTCCAGGGCAACACTGAAGCTTTCTTT.

The chain joins TRBV12-3 or TRBV12-4 to TRBJ1-2, with D unclear. The CDR3 spans 12 residues. Trimming took off 4 bases at V and 6 bases at J, with 9 bases between the two ends. CDR3 bases: TGTGCCAGCAGTTACGGTGTCGATGGCTACACCTTC. Its protein product is CASSYGVDGYTF.

The chain links TRBV18 to TRBJ1-2, with D possibly being TRBD1 (6 bases). Trimming removed 2 bases from V and 4 bases from J, with 14 bases in between. Germline lookup yields CDR1 KGHSH and CDR2 LQKENI. The CDR3 contains 15 residues. The CDR3 is CASSPTPPGAYGYTF. Here the CDR3 DNA reads TGTGCCAGCTCACCAACCCCCCCAGGGGCCTATGGCTACACCTTC.

The rearrangement uses TRBV7-9 and TRBJ1-6; TRBD1 matches 8 bases. The J segment lost 6 bases and the V segment lost 5 bases, leaving 6 bases of the junction unmatched. Germline V gene data show CDR1 as SEHNR and CDR2 as FQNEAQ (reference sequence). This CDR3 has 15 amino acids. The CDR3 here is CASSRGDRGNSPLHF. DNA for the CDR3: TGTGCCAGCAGCCGAGGTGACAGGGGTAATTCACCCCTCCACTTT.

The genes are TRBV6-5 and TRBJ1-5, with D unresolved. The length of the CDR3 is 14 residues. Trimming shortened V by 6 bases and J by 0 bases, and 9 bases separated the two germline ends. CDR1 and CDR2 (germline): MNHEY, SVGAGI. CDR3 DNA sequence: TGTGCCAGCAGGGTACAATATAGCAATCAGCCCCAGCATTTT. It codes for CASRVQYSNQPQHF.

This chain joins TRBV5-1 and TRBJ2-5, with D possibly being TRBD2 (5 bases). Germline CDR1 SGHRS, CDR2 YFSETQ. The CDR3 runs to 14 residues. V lost 0 bases and J lost 5, with 11 bases in between. CDR3 DNA sequence: TGCGCCAGCAGCTTGGTAGCCCGAGGGGAGACCCAGTACTTC. It encodes CASSLVARGETQYF.

The chain couples TRBV4-1 to TRBJ2-7; D is perhaps TRBD2 (6 bases). V lost 5 bases, J lost 4 bases, and 15 bases lay in between. This CDR3 comprises 14 residues. The germline V gene has CDR1 MGHRA and CDR2 YSYEKL. The CDR3 DNA reads as TGCGCCAGCAGCTACCCCGGGAGCTTTTACGAGCAGTACTTC. Amino acid sequence: CASSYPGSFYEQYF.